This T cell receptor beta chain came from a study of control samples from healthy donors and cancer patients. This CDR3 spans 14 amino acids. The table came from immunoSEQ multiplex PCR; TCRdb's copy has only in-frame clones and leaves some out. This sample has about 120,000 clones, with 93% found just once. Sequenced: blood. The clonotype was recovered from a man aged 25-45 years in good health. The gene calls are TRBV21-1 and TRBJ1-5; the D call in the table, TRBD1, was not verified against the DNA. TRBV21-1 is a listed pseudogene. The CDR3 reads CASSIRRGRQPQHF. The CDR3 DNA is TGTGCCAGCAGCATTAGGAGGGGGCGTCAGCCCCAGCATTTT.